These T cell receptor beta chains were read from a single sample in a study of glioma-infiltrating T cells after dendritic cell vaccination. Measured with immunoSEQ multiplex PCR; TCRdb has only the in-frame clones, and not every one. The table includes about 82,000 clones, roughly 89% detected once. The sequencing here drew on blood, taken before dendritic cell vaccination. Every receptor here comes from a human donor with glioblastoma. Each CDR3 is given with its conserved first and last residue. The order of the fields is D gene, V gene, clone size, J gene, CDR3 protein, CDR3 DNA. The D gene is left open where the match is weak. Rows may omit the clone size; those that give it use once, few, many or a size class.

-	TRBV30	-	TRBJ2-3	CAWSVASSAVTDTQYF	TGTGCCTGGAGTGTCGCCTCTAGCGCTGTCACAGATACGCAGTATTTT
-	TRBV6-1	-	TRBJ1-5	CASSEWEGGGNQPQHF	TGTGCCAGCAGTGAATGGGAAGGAGGAGGCAATCAGCCCCAGCATTTT
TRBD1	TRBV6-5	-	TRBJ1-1	CASSYGGQGILGAFF	TGTGCCAGCAGTTACGGAGGACAGGGCATTCTCGGAGCTTTCTTT
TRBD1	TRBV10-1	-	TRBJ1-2	CASRSTGVYGYTF	TGCGCCAGCAGATCAACAGGGGTTTATGGCTACACCTTC
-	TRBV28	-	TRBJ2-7	CASNLGSYEQYF	TGTGCCAGCAACTTGGGCAGCTACGAGCAGTACTTC
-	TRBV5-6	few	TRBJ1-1	CASSYRGLGISEAFF	TGTGCCAGCAGCTACCGGGGGTTAGGCATATCCGAGGCTTTCTTT
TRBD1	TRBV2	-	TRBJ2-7	CATGQGPYEQYF	TGTGCCACCGGACAGGGACCCTACGAGCAGTACTTC
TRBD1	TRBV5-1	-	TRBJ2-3	CASSLPGTGYDTQYF	TGCGCCAGCAGCTTGCCTGGGACAGGGTACGATACGCAGTATTTT
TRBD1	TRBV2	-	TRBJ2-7	CASSEGTGGGEQYF	TGTGCCAGCAGTGAAGGGACAGGGGGTGGCGAGCAGTACTTC
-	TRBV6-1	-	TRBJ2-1	CASSDNSPVYNEQFF	TGTGCCAGCAGTGATAACTCCCCCGTGTACAATGAGCAGTTCTTC
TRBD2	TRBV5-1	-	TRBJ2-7	CASSLDGTSGTHEQYF	TGCGCCAGCAGCTTGGACGGGACTAGCGGGACCCACGAGCAGTACTTC
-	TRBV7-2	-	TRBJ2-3	CASSSRGDDVDTQYF	TGTGCCAGCAGCTCCAGGGGGGATGATGTAGATACGCAGTATTTT
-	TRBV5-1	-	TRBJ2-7	CASRPTGALSYEQYF	TGCGCCAGCAGGCCTACAGGAGCCCTCTCCTACGAGCAGTACTTC
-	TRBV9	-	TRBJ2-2	CASSVVGGHTGELFF	TGTGCCAGCAGCGTAGTCGGGGGTCACACCGGGGAGCTGTTTTTT
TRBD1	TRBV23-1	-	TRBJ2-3	CARTTGGMTDTQYF	TGCGCCAGAACGACAGGGGGCATGACAGATACGCAGTATTTT
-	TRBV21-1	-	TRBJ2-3	CASFPLLGVSTDTQYF	TGTGCCAGCTTCCCCCTCCTCGGAGTTAGCACAGATACGCAGTATTTT
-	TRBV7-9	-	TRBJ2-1	CASSFSGASYNEQFF	TGTGCCAGCAGCTTTAGCGGAGCCTCCTACAATGAGCAGTTCTTC
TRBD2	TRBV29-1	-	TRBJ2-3	CSVELPPSSGSAADTQYF	TGCAGCGTTGAACTCCCTCCATCTAGCGGGAGTGCGGCAGATACGCAGTATTTT
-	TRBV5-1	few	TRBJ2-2	CASSLEGVSNGELFF	TGCGCCAGCAGCTTGGAGGGAGTTAGTAACGGGGAGCTGTTTTTT
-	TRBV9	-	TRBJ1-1	CASSVESGKNTEAFF	TGTGCCAGCAGCGTAGAGTCAGGGAAGAACACTGAAGCTTTCTTT
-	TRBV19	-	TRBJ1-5	CASSIVTVYSNQPQHF	TGTGCCAGTAGTATAGTAACAGTTTATAGCAATCAGCCCCAGCATTTT
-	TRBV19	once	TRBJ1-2	CASKVGDYGYTF	TGTGCCAGTAAGGTCGGAGACTATGGCTACACCTTC
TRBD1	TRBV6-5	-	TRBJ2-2	CASRETGFSTGELFF	TGTGCCAGCAGAGAGACAGGGTTTAGCACCGGGGAGCTGTTTTTT
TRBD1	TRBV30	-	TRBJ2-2	CAWSPGPRTGFDTGELFF	TGTGCCTGGAGTCCCGGTCCGCGGACAGGGTTTGACACCGGGGAGCTGTTTTTT
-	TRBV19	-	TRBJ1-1	CASSIIVGADTEAFF	TGTGCCAGTAGTATCATTGTGGGGGCGGACACTGAAGCTTTCTTT
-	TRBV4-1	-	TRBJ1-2	CASSQDLAVNYGYTF	TGCGCCAGCAGCCAAGATCTGGCGGTTAACTATGGCTACACCTTC
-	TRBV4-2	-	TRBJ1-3	CASSQATTRGNTIYF	TGTGCCAGCAGCCAAGCCACGACGAGGGGAAACACCATATATTTT
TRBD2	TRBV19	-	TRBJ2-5	CASRGGRYETQYF	TGTGCCTCGAGGGGCGGGAGGTACGAGACCCAGTACTTC
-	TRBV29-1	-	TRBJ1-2	CSVEVLDSSNYGYTF	TGCAGCGTTGAAGTCCTGGACAGCTCTAACTATGGCTACACCTTC